These 15 T cell receptor beta chains were all obtained from the same sample, sequenced in a study of blood T cell repertoires in COVID-19. The repertoire was sequenced with immunoSEQ multiplex PCR; TCRdb's copy has only in-frame clones and lacks some. The sample lists approximately 340,000 clones; about 87% were seen once. Input material: peripheral blood. The receptors originated from a man younger than 45 with COVID-19, enrolled during active disease.

This clone turned up a few times. V gene TRBV2 combines with J gene TRBJ1-5; D is perhaps TRBD1 (5 bases). The CDR3 runs to 12 residues. Germline V CDR1 and CDR2: SNHLY, FYNNEI. With 6 bases removed from V and 11 bases from J, the gap between germline ends came to 14 bases. The chain's CDR3 is CASSSRRGSQHF. For the CDR3, the DNA is TGTGCCAGCAGCTCCCGGCGGGGCTCCCAGCATTTT.

For the CDR3, the DNA is TGTGCCAGCAGCCAAGATGGGGAGGGAAGGGCGAACACTGAAGCTTTCTTT. Residues: CASSQDGEGRANTEAFF. This chain connects TRBV4-2 to TRBJ1-1; D remains unclear. Germline V gene sequence: CDR1 LGHNA, CDR2 YNFKEQ. Trimming removed 0 bases from V and 1 base from J, with 15 bases in between. The CDR3 runs to 17 residues.

This sequence joins TRBV9 and TRBJ2-3; tentatively, D is TRBD2 (6 bases). CDR1 is SGDLS and CDR2 is YYNGEE in the germline V gene. This CDR3 spans 13 amino acids. The V gene lost 1 base and the J gene lost 7 bases, with 10 bases spanning the gap. The CDR3 protein is CASSVQGGNTQYF. The CDR3 DNA reads as TGTGCCAGCAGCGTACAGGGCGGGAATACGCAGTATTTT. Complete variable domain (other parts from reference TRBV9 and TRBJ2-3): DSGVTQTPKHLITATGQRVTLRCSPRSGDLSVYWYQQSLDQGLQFLIQYYNGEERAKGNILERFSAQQFPDLHSELNLSSLELGDSALYFCASSVQGGNTQYFGPGTRLTVL.

The chain has TRBV18 and TRBJ2-7; possible D gene TRBD1, 6 bases. Trimming took 0 bases from V and 0 from J, leaving 12 bases between them. Germline values: CDR1 KGHSH, CDR2 LQKENI. The CDR3 has 16 residues. The CDR3, as DNA: TGTGCCAGCTCACCACCGGTTGGGGGCAGCTCCTACGAGCAGTACTTC. Protein: CASSPPVGGSSYEQYF.

The chain recombines TRBV5-1 with TRBJ1-2; possibly TRBD1 for D (6 bases). This CDR3 contains 16 residues. Germline V lookup: CDR1 SGHRS, CDR2 YFSETQ. The V end lost 2 bases, the J end lost 6 bases, and 20 bases lay between the germline ends. The CDR3 here is CASSFLPGVRVNGYTF. In DNA form, the CDR3 reads TGCGCCAGCAGCTTTCTCCCAGGGGTTCGAGTGAATGGCTACACCTTC.

Of note for this clone: The identical CDR3 is also encoded by other nucleotide sequences in the sample. The chain combines TRBV19 with TRBJ1-1, with D possibly being TRBD1 (5 bases). The CDR3 totals 11 residues. CDR1 LNHDA and CDR2 SQIVND come from the germline V gene (reference sequence). V was trimmed by 3 bases and J by 7 bases, leaving 6 bases between them. In DNA form, the CDR3 reads TGTGCCAGTAGTATCGGGGGTGAAGCTTTCTTT. Its protein product is CASSIGGEAFF.

This clone has a single count. The chain carries TRBV18 and TRBJ2-7; D may be TRBD2 (6 bases). Germline-derived CDR1 and CDR2 are KGHSH and LQKENI. CDR3 length equals 14 residues. V was cut by 6 bases and J by 3 bases, with 15 bases left in between. CDR3 residues: CASSERQGLYEQYF. The CDR3 region has the DNA TGTGCCAGCTCTGAACGGCAGGGACTCTACGAGCAGTACTTC.

V usage is TRBV18 and J usage is TRBJ2-7, with 9 bases matching TRBD2. J was trimmed by 5 bases and V by 2 bases; bases with no gene match: 4. The germline V gene has CDR1 KGHSH and CDR2 LQKENI. This CDR3 spans 14 amino acids. Here the CDR3 reads CASSPGLASDEQYF. The CDR3 region has the DNA TGTGCCAGCTCACCAGGACTAGCGTCGGACGAGCAGTACTTC.

The chain employs TRBV7-3 and TRBJ2-2; tentative D call: TRBD1 (5 bases). CDR1 and CDR2 from the germline V gene are SGHTA and FQGTGA. V was trimmed by 5 bases and J by 6 bases, leaving 19 bases between them. CDR3 length equals 16 residues. The CDR3 DNA follows: TGTGCCAGCAGCGAAAAACAGGTGGCCCTATCCGGGGAGCTGTTTTTT. Its protein product is CASSEKQVALSGELFF. Full variable domain (remainder filled in from reference TRBV7-3 and TRBJ2-2): GAGVSQTPSNKVTEKGKYVELRCDPISGHTALYWYRQSLGQGPEFLIYFQGTGAADDSGLPNDRFFAVRPEGSVSTLKIQRTERGDSAVYLCASSEKQVALSGELFFGEGSRLTVL.

V usage is TRBV6-5 and J usage is TRBJ2-7; no definite D call. V was clipped by 10 bases and J by 4 bases, with 11 bases between them. The CDR3 loop spans 11 amino acids. Germline V gene data show CDR1 as MNHEY and CDR2 as SVGAGI. The CDR3 DNA follows: TGTGCCACCTCCTGGCGGTACGAGCAGTACTTC. It is translated as CATSWRYEQYF.

V usage is TRBV5-4 and J usage is TRBJ1-1; D possibly corresponds to TRBD1 (5 bases). The CDR3 is 15 amino acids. Trimming took off 1 base at V and 1 base at J, with 11 bases between the two ends. Germline values: CDR1 SGHNT, CDR2 YYREEE (reference sequence). CDR3 region: CASSLTLTANTEAFF. Here the CDR3 DNA reads TGTGCCAGCAGCTTGACGCTGACAGCGAACACTGAAGCTTTCTTT.

This chain uses TRBV7-2 with TRBJ1-2, with 7 bases lining up with TRBD1. With V trimmed by 2 bases and J by 8 bases, 5 bases remained unmatched. The CDR3 covers 13 residues. Per germline, CDR1 SGHTA and CDR2 FQGNSA. The CDR3 sequence: CASSLTGTEGYTF. CDR3 in DNA: TGTGCCAGCAGCTTAACAGGGACAGAAGGCTACACCTTC.

The chain carries TRBV15 and TRBJ1-1; TRBD1 matches 8 bases. Germline-derived CDR1 and CDR2 are LNHNV and YYDKDF (reference sequence). The V segment lost 5 bases and the J segment 5 bases; nucleotides outside the gene matches: 10. This CDR3 spans 15 amino acids. CDR3 DNA: TGTGCCACCAGCCCTGACAGGGGCGGGGAAACTGAAGCTTTCTTT. As protein: CATSPDRGGETEAFF.

This chain joins TRBV12-3 or TRBV12-4 and TRBJ2-5; 8 positions match TRBD2. The CDR3 is 13 residues long. The J segment lost 4 bases and the V segment lost 6 bases, leaving 4 bases of the junction unmatched. Written as DNA, the CDR3 is TGTGCCAGCAGCTCGGGGGGGGGAGAGACCCAGTACTTC. Residues: CASSSGGGETQYF.

Concerning this clone itself: The same CDR3 is also encoded by other DNA sequences in this sample. The chain uses TRBV7-9 and TRBJ2-7, with no clear D. CDR3 length equals 13 residues. The germline V gene encodes CDR1 SEHNR and CDR2 FQNEAQ (reference sequence). V was trimmed by 2 bases and J by 0 bases, leaving 5 bases between them. The CDR3 is CASSLPGSYEQYF. The CDR3, as DNA: TGTGCCAGCAGCTTACCCGGCTCCTACGAGCAGTACTTC.